The 20 T cell receptor beta chains listed next were all sequenced from one sample in a study of T cells in narcolepsy. Some clones are missing from TCRdb's copy, which holds only in-frame ones; the method was immunoSEQ multiplex PCR. Here the sample spans about 32,000 clones, around 83% being singletons. The material sequenced was memory (CD45RA-) CD4+ T cells from blood. Receptors originate from a human donor in good health.

The gene calls are TRBV15 and TRBJ1-2, with D unclear. The germline V gene encodes CDR1 LNHNV and CDR2 YYDKDF (reference sequence). CDR3 size: 15 residues. V lost 8 bases to trimming and J lost 0 bases, with 16 bases between them. CDR3 sequence: CATRPRLYSNYGYTF. Here the CDR3 DNA reads TGTGCCACCCGCCCCCGTCTGTACTCTAACTATGGCTACACCTTC.

In regard to this clone: At one of its ends the junction is not consistent with the germline gene, which may arise from a read error. The chain recombines TRBV7-9 with TRBJ1-5; no clear D gene. Germline V lookup: CDR1 SEHNR, CDR2 FQNEAQ (reference sequence). CDR3 length equals 14 residues. This CDR3 reads CASSIAKPNQPQHF. Here the CDR3 DNA reads TGTGCCAGCAGCATAGCGAAACCCAATCAGCCCCAGCATTTT.

V gene TRBV5-1 combines with J gene TRBJ2-5; D gene unclear. The V gene's germline CDR1 is SGHRS and CDR2 YFSETQ. V lost 0 bases and J 2 bases, leaving 14 bases between the germline ends. The CDR3 is made up of 16 amino acids. The CDR3 sequence is CASSLGSRSPQETQYF. The DNA for the CDR3 is TGCGCCAGCAGCTTGGGCTCTCGGAGCCCACAAGAGACCCAGTACTTC. Together with reference TRBV5-1 and TRBJ2-5, the CDR3 gives the full variable domain: KAGVTQTPRYLIKTRGQQVTLSCSPISGHRSVSWYQQTPGQGLQFLFEYFSETQRNKGNFPGRFSGRQFSNSRSEMNVSTLELGDSALYLCASSLGSRSPQETQYFGPGTRLLVL.

This clone was recorded once. The CDR3 spells CASSVNTGESYGYTF. DNA for the CDR3: TGTGCCAGCAGTGTAAACACAGGGGAGAGCTATGGCTACACCTTC. The chain carries TRBV6-5 and TRBJ1-2, with 7 bases that match TRBD1. With 5 bases clipped from V and 4 bases from J, the junction kept 10 bases outside the gene matches. This CDR3 has 15 amino acids. Looked up from germline, CDR1 is MNHEY and CDR2 is SVGAGI.

The rearrangement links TRBV15 to TRBJ1-5, with a tentative D call TRBD1 (5 bases). Germline CDR1 and CDR2: LNHNV and YYDKDF (reference sequence). The CDR3 consists of 13 residues. V lost 5 bases to trimming and J lost 9 bases, with 14 bases between them. CDR3 in DNA: TGTGCCACCAGCCCGGCGATCCAGGGGCCCCAGCATTTT. Translated, it gives CATSPAIQGPQHF.

The chain joins TRBV11-2 to TRBJ2-1; the match to TRBD2 covers 7 bases. Germline V CDR1 and CDR2: SGHAT, FQNNGV. The CDR3 is made up of 15 amino acids. V was pared by 3 bases and J by 0 bases, with 2 bases of the junction left unmatched. This CDR3 is CASSFTGGSYNEQFF. The CDR3 DNA reads as TGTGCCAGCAGCTTTACGGGGGGCTCCTACAATGAGCAGTTCTTC.

This chain connects TRBV28 to TRBJ2-1; D gene uncertain. Trimming stripped 1 base from V and 10 bases from J, with 2 bases between. The germline CDR1 and CDR2 sequences are MDHEN and SYDVKM. This CDR3 contains 10 residues. The CDR3 nucleotides are TGTGCCAGCAGTTTATACGAGCAGTTCTTC. Encoded protein: CASSLYEQFF.

The chain is built from TRBV15 and TRBJ1-2, with 9 bases identical to TRBD1. Germline CDR1 LNHNV, CDR2 YYDKDF (reference sequence). Unmatched junction bases numbered 6, after V lost 1 base and J lost 3 bases. CDR3 length: 16 amino acids. Here the CDR3 DNA reads TGTGCCACCAGCAGAGGAGGGACAGGGCCGCACTATGGCTACACCTTC. Translation: CATSRGGTGPHYGYTF.

V and J are TRBV6-5 and TRBJ1-2; D ambiguous. V was cut by 5 bases and J by 8 bases, with 9 bases left in between. This CDR3 region has 11 residues. Germline V gene data show CDR1 as MNHEY and CDR2 as SVGAGI. CDR3 nucleotide sequence: TGTGCCAGCAGTAAAGGAGGAGGCTACACCTTC. Its protein product is CASSKGGGYTF.

The gene calls are TRBV6-1 and TRBJ1-6; D not certain. The CDR3 contains 14 residues. CDR1 and CDR2 (germline): MNHNS, SASEGT. Between the trimmed V and J ends, which lost 2 bases and 9 bases, there was a span of 11 bases. The DNA for the CDR3 is TGTGCCAGCAGTGAACTCGACTCGCGTTCACCCCTCCACTTT. Its protein product is CASSELDSRSPLHF.

This clone turned up a few times. The J gene is TRBJ2-1, the V gene TRBV7-9, with unresolved D. Deletions cut 4 bases from V and 8 bases from J, with 18 bases between. This CDR3 is built from 15 residues. Germline V lookup: CDR1 SEHNR, CDR2 FQNEAQ (reference sequence). This CDR3 reads CASSSFQVRVYEQFF. CDR3 sequence (DNA): TGTGCCAGCAGCTCCTTTCAGGTCCGTGTTTATGAGCAGTTCTTC. The full variable domain, with the rest looked up from reference TRBV7-9 and TRBJ2-1, is DTGVSQNPRHKITKRGQNVTFRCDPISEHNRLYWYRQTLGQGPEFLTYFQNEAQLEKSRLLSDRFSAERPKGSFSTLEIQRTEQGDSAMYLCASSSFQVRVYEQFFGPGTRLTVL.

In this sample, this clone turned up a few times. The chain uses TRBV5-6 and TRBJ1-2; unclear D gene. From germline, CDR1 is SGHDT and CDR2 YYEEEE. CDR3 length: 12 residues. Trimming cost V 5 bases and J 4 bases, with 9 bases left between them. The CDR3 DNA is TGTGCCAGCAGGAAAGATTTCTATGGCTACACCTTC. Amino acid sequence: CASRKDFYGYTF.

J is TRBJ2-3 and V is TRBV5-1; 12 nucleotides agree with TRBD2. Unmatched junction bases numbered 3, after V lost 4 bases and J lost 0 bases. This CDR3 contains 16 residues. Germline-derived CDR1 and CDR2 are SGHRS and YFSETQ. CDR3 coding DNA: TGCGCCAGCAGCCCAGGACTAGCGGGGAGCACAGATACGCAGTATTTT. Protein: CASSPGLAGSTDTQYF.

This sequence joins TRBV29-1 and TRBJ1-2; the D gene is possibly TRBD1 (6 bases). V lost 3 bases and J lost 7, with 12 bases in between. There are 12 residues in the CDR3. The germline V gene has CDR1 SQVTM and CDR2 ANQGSEA. The CDR3 nucleotides are TGCAGCGTTGAGGGGGGCTCTGGTGGCTACACCTTC. Translation: CSVEGGSGGYTF.

The chain links TRBV2 to TRBJ2-3, with 7 bases aligning to TRBD2. This CDR3 comprises 14 residues. J gave up 0 bases and V 8 bases, and 5 bases lay outside the gene matches. Germline lookup yields CDR1 SNHLY and CDR2 FYNNEI. The CDR3 nucleotides are TGTGCCAGCGCCCTCGGGGGGAGCACAGATACGCAGTATTTT. Its translation is CASALGGSTDTQYF.

This rearrangement joins TRBV18 to TRBJ1-1; 7 positions match TRBD1. The CDR3 spans 13 residues. Per the germline V gene, CDR1 is KGHSH and CDR2 is LQKENI. V shed 6 bases and J 3 bases; nucleotides not matched to a gene: 4. Here the CDR3 DNA reads TGTGCCAGCTCCCCGGACAGGTACACTGAAGCTTTCTTT. It yields the protein CASSPDRYTEAFF. The complete variable domain, with remaining parts taken from reference TRBV18 and TRBJ1-1, reads NAGVMQNPRHLVRRRGQEARLRCSPMKGHSHVYWYRQLPEEGLKFMVYLQKENIIDESGMPKERFSAEFPKEGPSILRIQQVVRGDSAAYFCASSPDRYTEAFFGQGTRLTVV.

CDR3 DNA: TGTGCCACTGCAGGCCCCCCTTCACCCCTCCACTTT. This translates into CATAGPPSPLHF. This chain uses TRBV28 with TRBJ1-6; D call uncertain. Deletions cut 10 bases from V and 9 bases from J, with 13 bases between. The CDR3 has 12 residues. Germline V gene data show CDR1 as MDHEN and CDR2 as SYDVKM. Filled out from reference TRBV28 and TRBJ1-6, the complete variable domain reads DVKVTQSSRYLVKRTGEKVFLECVQDMDHENMFWYRQDPGLGLRLIYFSYDVKMKEKGDIPEGYSVSREKKERFSLILESASTNQTSMYLCATAGPPSPLHFGNGTRLTVT.

The V and J genes are TRBV18 and TRBJ1-3; D may be TRBD1 (6 bases). CDR3 length: 14 amino acids. Per germline, CDR1 KGHSH and CDR2 LQKENI. V was shortened by 5 bases and J by 2 bases, with 10 bases between the two germline ends. CDR3 nucleotide sequence: TGTGCCAGCTCAAAGCAGGGGACTGGAAACACCATATATTTT. Amino acid sequence: CASSKQGTGNTIYF.

This chain uses TRBV2 with TRBJ2-5; D possibly matches TRBD1 or TRBD2 (5 bases each). The germline V and J ends were trimmed by 4 bases and 2 bases, with 11 bases remaining between them. The CDR3 contains 14 residues. Germline V gene lookup returns CDR1 SNHLY and CDR2 FYNNEI. DNA of the CDR3: TGTGCCAGCAGTGGGGGGACCGGACAAGAGACCCAGTACTTC. Encoded protein: CASSGGTGQETQYF.

For the CDR3, the DNA is TGTGCCAGCAACCGAAGGGGGAGGGATGAAAAACTGTTTTTT. It yields the protein CASNRRGRDEKLFF. The rearrangement uses TRBV2 and TRBJ1-4, with D perhaps matching TRBD1 (6 bases). V was shortened by 7 bases and J by 6 bases, with 15 bases between the two germline ends. The CDR3 extends over 14 amino acids. Germline-derived CDR1 and CDR2 are SNHLY and FYNNEI.